This T cell receptor beta chain was captured by sequencing in a study of shared clonotypes between healthy human individuals. Study-level information: A couple of women and three men aged 18 to 49 served as donors. Whole-study results and caveats: Larger richness was generally estimated for naive than memory subsets.

Every immunoSEQ plate was one replicate of a subset's evenly spread DNA. Original handling: ImmunoSEQ output lacked quality scores and full-length reads, limiting matched filtering. The assay was immunoSEQ multiplex PCR, and TCRdb's table has in-frame clones only and misses some. That table is the source of V, J and clone size, and D and trimming were worked out from the DNA. The sample consists of about 380,000 clones, 96% of them appearing once. Trimming removed 1 base from V and 2 bases from J, with 7 bases in between. Germline CDR1 and CDR2: MNHNS and SASEGT. The CDR3 covers 14 residues. As concerns this clone: Its cognate antigen is unknown.

This receptor was identified in a man younger than 40 in good health. The sample comprised memory CD8+ T cells sorted from blood. Indicated subset: CD45RO+ cells pooled with CCR7-negative TemRA cells. The genes are TRBV6-1 and TRBJ2-3; D gene uncertain. CDR3 nucleotide sequence: TGTGCCAGCAGTGAAGGTCTTTCCACAGATACGCAGTATTTT. Its translation: CASSEGLSTDTQYF.